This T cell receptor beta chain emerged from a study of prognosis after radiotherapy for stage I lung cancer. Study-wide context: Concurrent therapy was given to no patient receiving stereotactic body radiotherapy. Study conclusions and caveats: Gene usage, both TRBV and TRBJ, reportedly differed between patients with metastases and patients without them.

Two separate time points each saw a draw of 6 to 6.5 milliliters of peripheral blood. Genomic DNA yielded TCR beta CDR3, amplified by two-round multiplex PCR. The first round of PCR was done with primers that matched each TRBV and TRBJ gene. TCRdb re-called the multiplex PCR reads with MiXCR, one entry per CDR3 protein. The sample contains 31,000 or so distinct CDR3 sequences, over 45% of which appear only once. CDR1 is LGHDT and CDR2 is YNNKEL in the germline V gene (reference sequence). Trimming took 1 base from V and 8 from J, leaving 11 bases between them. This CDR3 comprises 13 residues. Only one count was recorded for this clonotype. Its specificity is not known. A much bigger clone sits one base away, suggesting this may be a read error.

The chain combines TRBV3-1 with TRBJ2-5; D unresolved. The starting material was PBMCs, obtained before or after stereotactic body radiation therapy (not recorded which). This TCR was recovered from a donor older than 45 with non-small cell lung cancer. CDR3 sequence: CASSQAGVQTQYF. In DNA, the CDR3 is TGTGCCAGCAGCCAAGCCGGCGTCCAAACCCAGTACTTC.